These T cell receptor beta chains were read from a single sample in a study of blood T cells in healthy people across ages. One entry per CDR3 protein results from TCRdb running MiXCR on the 5' RACE reads. In the table there are 780,000 or so distinct CDR3 sequences, roughly 56% of which are singletons. The specimen was blood. The source of these receptors is a man aged 35 to 55 in good health. The CDR3 runs from the conserved cysteine through the conserved F or W. The D gene is left open where the match is weak. Part of the rows lack a size; the others show once, few, many or a class for expanded clones.

>TRBD2|.|TRBV29-1|TRBJ2-7
TGCAGCGTTGAAAACCCAGCGGGGGGAACCTACGAGCAGTACTTC
CSVENPAGGTYEQYF
>TRBD1|few|TRBV9|TRBJ1-6
TGTGCCAGCAGCGTTTACGACAGGGATTCACCCCTCCACTTT
CASSVYDRDSPLHF
>.|once|TRBV20-1|TRBJ2-7
TGCAGTGCGCAACGGCAGGACTACGAGCAGTACTTC
CSAQRQDYEQYF
>.|.|TRBV5-5|TRBJ1-1
TGTGCCAGCAGCTTGGCTGGGGTATCGGGCACTGAAGCTTTCTTT
CASSLAGVSGTEAFF
>TRBD1|few|TRBV27|TRBJ2-7
TGTGCCAGCAGCGGGACAGGGATCTACGAGCAGTACTTC
CASSGTGIYEQYF
>TRBD1|.|TRBV9|TRBJ1-1
TGTGCCAGCAGCGTAGTGAGGGGACAGGGGAGGACTGAAGCTTTCTTT
CASSVVRGQGRTEAFF
>TRBD1|few|TRBV12-3/TRBV12-4|TRBJ1-5
TGTGCCAGCAGTTTTGGCGACAGGGGGAATCAGCCCCAGCATTTT
CASSFGDRGNQPQHF
>.|.|TRBV20-1|TRBJ2-7
TGCAGTGCATTCGTTAGCGGCCGATACGAGCAGTACTTC
CSAFVSGRYEQYF
>.|.|TRBV3-1|TRBJ2-1
TGTGCCAGCAGCCAAGTCAGGAGGAGTTCACACAGCAATGAGCAGTTCTTC
CASSQVRRSSHSNEQFF
>TRBD1|.|TRBV11-2|TRBJ1-5
TGTGCCAGCAGCTTAGGGGGAGGGGGCAGGGGGAATCAGCCCCAGCATTTT
CASSLGGGGRGNQPQHF
>.|.|TRBV7-2|TRBJ2-7
TGTGCCAGCAGCTTATCTGGCGGAATATCCTACGAGCAGTACTTC
CASSLSGGISYEQYF
>TRBD1|few|TRBV12-3/TRBV12-4|TRBJ1-4
TGTGCCAGCAGCCCCGGGACAGCTAATGAAAAACTGTTTTTT
CASSPGTANEKLFF
>.|.|TRBV5-1|TRBJ2-5
TGCGCCAGCAGCTTGACGAGGACAGCATTTACCCAAGAGACCCAGTACTTC
CASSLTRTAFTQETQYF
>.|.|TRBV9|TRBJ1-6
TGTGCCAGCAGTGCCGGGTTGAATTCACCCCTCCACTTT
CASSAGLNSPLHF
>.|.|TRBV6-2/TRBV6-3|TRBJ2-7
TGTGCCAGCAGTTATGGACCTTGCGAGCAGTACTTC
CASSYGPCEQYF
>TRBD2|.|TRBV29-1|TRBJ2-1
TGCAGCGTTGATAAGCGGGAGGGTCGCACAGATACGCAGTTCTTC
CSVDKREGRTDTQFF
>TRBD1|.|TRBV5-1|TRBJ1-1
TGCGCCAGCAGCTTGCGGACAGGGGGGTTGAACACTGAAGCTTTCTTT
CASSLRTGGLNTEAFF
>TRBD2|.|TRBV3-1|TRBJ2-1
TGTGCCAGCAGCCAATGGAGAGGGGCGGGAGTGGATGAGCAGTTCTTC
CASSQWRGAGVDEQFF
>TRBD1|few|TRBV29-1|TRBJ2-1
TGCAGCGTTGTGGGGACAGGGAATCGTTACAATGAGCAGTTCTTC
CSVVGTGNRYNEQFF
>.|few|TRBV6-5|TRBJ2-5
TGTGCCAGCAGTCTACTCGGGGAGTTAGAGACCCAGTACTTC
CASSLLGELETQYF
>.|.|TRBV7-2|TRBJ2-7
TGTGCCAGCAGCTTATTGAGGGGGTTAGCGGATAGCTCCTACGAGCAGTACTTC
CASSLLRGLADSSYEQYF
>TRBD2|.|TRBV5-1|TRBJ2-5
TGCGCCAGCAGGACTAGCGGGGTTGAGACCCAGTACTTC
CASRTSGVETQYF
>.|.|TRBV6-1|TRBJ2-7
TGTGCCAGCAGGGCGCTTTCGGCAGACTCCTACGAGCAGTACTTC
CASRALSADSYEQYF
>.|few|TRBV6-5|TRBJ1-2
TGTGCCAGCAGAACTCTGGGTGGAGATGGCTACACCTTC
CASRTLGGDGYTF
>TRBD1|.|TRBV7-2|TRBJ1-2
TGTGCCAGCAGCTTAGCGGGACAGTCTGGCTATGGCTACACCTTC
CASSLAGQSGYGYTF
>.|.|TRBV4-2|TRBJ1-5
TGTGCCAGCAGCCAAGAAGGGGAGAGCAATCAGCCCCAGCATTTT
CASSQEGESNQPQHF
>.|few|TRBV28|TRBJ2-7
TGTGCCAGCAGTTTACTTCAGGGCCGGACCTCCTACGAGCAGTACTTC
CASSLLQGRTSYEQYF
>.|few|TRBV29-1|TRBJ2-7
TGCAGCGTTGAAGTCGGCGGCGCTAATGTCCTGTACTTC
CSVEVGGANVLYF
>TRBD1|.|TRBV4-2|TRBJ2-5
TGTGCCAGCAGCCTGATGACAGGGGGCGCGTCGGAGACCCAGTACTTC
CASSLMTGGASETQYF
>TRBD1|.|TRBV20-1|TRBJ2-5
TGCAGTGGGACCGGGACAGAACCACAAGAGACCCAGTACTTC
CSGTGTEPQETQYF
>.|.|TRBV9|TRBJ2-5
TGTGCCAGCAGCGTAGAGGCAGGAGGCGTAGTAGGGACCCAGTACTTC
CASSVEAGGVVGTQYF
>.|.|TRBV21-1|TRBJ2-1
TGTGCCAGCAGCAAAGCGACGGACTACAATGAGCAGTTCTTC
CASSKATDYNEQFF
>.|.|TRBV5-1|TRBJ2-3
TGCGCCAGCAGCACTCAGATATCAACTCGCACAGATACGCAGTATTTT
CASSTQISTRTDTQYF
>.|.|TRBV6-2/TRBV6-3|TRBJ2-3
TGTGCCAGCGGCGTGCAGTCCAGCACAGATACGCAGTATTTT
CASGVQSSTDTQYF
>TRBD2|.|TRBV15|TRBJ2-2
TGTGCCACCAGCAGGGTAGCGGGAGCGAACACCGGGGAGCTGTTTTTT
CATSRVAGANTGELFF
>TRBD1|.|TRBV6-6|TRBJ2-3
TGTGCCAGCAGTTACAAGGGGACAGGGAGTCCAGATACGCAGTATTTT
CASSYKGTGSPDTQYF
>.|.|TRBV27|TRBJ1-1
TGTGCCAGCAGTATTCTACAGGGACTCACTGAAGCTTTCTTT
CASSILQGLTEAFF
>TRBD1|few|TRBV2|TRBJ1-5
TGTGCCAGCACCGGCACAGGGGCGAGAAATCAGCCCCAGCATTTT
CASTGTGARNQPQHF
>.|.|TRBV6-5|TRBJ2-5
TGTGCCAGCAGTTACTCAGCTGCAGGGTTGGAGACCCAGTACTTC
CASSYSAAGLETQYF
>TRBD2|.|TRBV20-1|TRBJ2-3
TGCAGTGCTAGCCCGCTAGCGGATGGGATCACAGATACGCAGTATTTT
CSASPLADGITDTQYF
>.|.|TRBV30|TRBJ1-5
TGTGCCTGGAGTTGGGGGGCAGACCAGCCCCAGCATTTT
CAWSWGADQPQHF
>.|many|TRBV7-9|TRBJ2-5
TGTGCCAGCAGCTTAGCACAGGGCTGGGAGACCCAGTACTTC
CASSLAQGWETQYF
>.|.|TRBV5-1|TRBJ2-5
TGCGCCAGCAGGAAGGACGGGACCGGAGAGACCCAGTACTTC
CASRKDGTGETQYF
>.|few|TRBV18|TRBJ1-1
TGTGCCAGCTCACCGCGCGCGAACACTGAAGCTTTCTTT
CASSPRANTEAFF
>.|.|TRBV2|TRBJ2-5
TGTGCCAGCAGTGGCGGCCGGCCAGCGGTACAAGAGACCCAGTACTTC
CASSGGRPAVQETQYF
>.|.|TRBV4-2|TRBJ1-5
TGTGCCAGCAGCCAAGGATACAGGGACTTATGGGCCTTCAATCAGCCCCAGCATTTT
CASSQGYRDLWAFNQPQHF
>.|.|TRBV6-2/TRBV6-3|TRBJ2-4
TGTGCCAGCAGCTCTCTAATGGGGGGAGTAGCCAAAAACATTCAGTACTTC
CASSSLMGGVAKNIQYF
>TRBD2|.|TRBV7-2|TRBJ2-3
TGTGCCAGCAGCCGAACTAGCGGATACACAGATACGCAGTATTTT
CASSRTSGYTDTQYF
>.|.|TRBV4-3|TRBJ1-2
TGCGCCAGCAGCCAAGAAGGGCAGCGTGCCGAGGTCGGGGGCTACACCTTC
CASSQEGQRAEVGGYTF
>.|.|TRBV7-2|TRBJ1-6
TGTGCCAGCAGCTTAACGGGGGGACTTAATTCACCCCTCCACTTT
CASSLTGGLNSPLHF
>TRBD1|.|TRBV25-1|TRBJ2-6
TGTGCCAGCAGTGACCCCGTCACAGGGGGTGGGGCCAACGTCCTGACTTTC
CASSDPVTGGGANVLTF
>.|few|TRBV20-1|TRBJ1-2
TGCAGTGCTAGAGATACCGGCAACTATGGCTACACCTTC
CSARDTGNYGYTF
>.|.|TRBV7-2|TRBJ2-7
TGTGCCAGCAGCTTAGTCGCGGACAGCCCACCTTACGAGCAGTACTTC
CASSLVADSPPYEQYF
>.|.|TRBV3-1|TRBJ2-3
TGTGCCAGCACCTTTGTTCAGGGAGATACGCAGTATTTT
CASTFVQGDTQYF
>TRBD2|.|TRBV12-3/TRBV12-4|TRBJ2-3
TGTGCCAGCAGTCCGACTAGCGGGGGACTAAGCACAGATACGCAGTATTTT
CASSPTSGGLSTDTQYF
>TRBD2|.|TRBV27|TRBJ2-3
TGTGCCAGCGGACAGCGGGGGGGCACAGATACGCAGTATTTT
CASGQRGGTDTQYF